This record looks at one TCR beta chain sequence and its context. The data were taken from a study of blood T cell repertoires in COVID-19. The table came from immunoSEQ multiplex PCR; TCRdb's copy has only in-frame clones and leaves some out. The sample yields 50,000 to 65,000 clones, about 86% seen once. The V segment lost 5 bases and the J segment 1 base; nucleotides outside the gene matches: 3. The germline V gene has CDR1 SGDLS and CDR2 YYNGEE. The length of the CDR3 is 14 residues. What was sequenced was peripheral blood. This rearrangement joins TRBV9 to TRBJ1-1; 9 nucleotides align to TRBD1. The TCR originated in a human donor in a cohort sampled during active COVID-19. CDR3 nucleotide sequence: TGTGCCAGCAGGGGGGACAGGGAGAACACTGAAGCTTTCTTT. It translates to CASRGDRENTEAFF.